The next 15 T cell receptor beta chains were all read from a single sample in a study of vaccination and CD4 T cells after COVID-19. For these receptors, no antigen is known. Noted treatment: roughly ten-day PBMC culture with coronavirus spike peptide pools or control peptides (ViraFEST assay). CD4+ T lymphocytes from the unexposed donor were collected before the COVID-19 pandemic (2011-2018). The Oncomine TCR Beta short-read assay sequenced DNA from cultured CD4+ T cells. Using its own MiXCR run on the PCR reads, TCRdb lists one record per CDR3 protein. The sample gives about 2,600 distinct CDR3 sequences, around 40% of which show up once; around two fifths is in the top ten. Material: CD4+ T cells from blood, cultured in vitro. These receptors all come from a human donor in good health.

The chain couples TRBV20-1 to TRBJ1-1, with D unclear. Germline V gene data show CDR1 as DFQATT and CDR2 as SNEGSKA (reference sequence). V was pared by 0 bases and J by 4 bases, with 15 bases between. The CDR3 has 15 amino acids. This CDR3 is CSARDHRVGSTEAFF. In DNA form, the CDR3 reads TGCAGTGCTAGAGATCACCGGGTAGGTAGCACTGAAGCTTTCTTT.

This clonotype was counted a few times. The CDR3 nucleotides are TGTGCCAGTAGTATAGGAGGGCCCCTCCACTTT. Translated: CASSIGGPLHF. The rearrangement uses TRBV19 and TRBJ1-6; no clear D. Per the germline V gene, CDR1 is LNHDA and CDR2 is SQIVND (reference sequence). The CDR3 loop spans 11 amino acids. The V end was cut by 1 base, the J end by 13 bases, with 5 bases between.

This rearrangement joins TRBV7-3 to TRBJ2-1; TRBD2 matches at 7 bases. CDR1 is SGHTA and CDR2 is FQGTGA in the germline V gene. V was clipped by 1 base and J by 8 bases; unmatched bases: 14. The CDR3 spans 17 residues. The CDR3 protein is CASSLMPGGGERYEQFF. CDR3 nucleotide sequence: TGTGCCAGCAGCTTAATGCCTGGTGGGGGGGAACGCTATGAGCAGTTCTTC.

This chain links TRBV27 with TRBJ1-6; a possible D gene is TRBD1 (5 bases). The CDR3 covers 13 residues. Deletions cut 3 bases from V and 14 bases from J, with 14 bases between. The V gene's germline CDR1 is MNHEY and CDR2 SMNVEV (reference sequence). The CDR3 DNA is TGTGCCAGCAGTTTCATTGGGGGTGGAACCCTCCACTTT. It codes for CASSFIGGGTLHF.

This clonotype was observed a handful of times. The V gene is TRBV19, the J gene TRBJ1-5; D is ambiguous. The CDR3 spans 13 residues. Looked up from germline, CDR1 is LNHDA and CDR2 is SQIVND (reference sequence). Trimming left V 3 bases short and J 7 bases short, with 10 bases between. The CDR3 DNA reads as TGTGCCAGTAGTATCGAGGGTGGGCAGCCCCAGCATTTT. This codes for CASSIEGGQPQHF.

The genes are TRBV2 and TRBJ2-7, with D perhaps matching TRBD1 or TRBD2 (5 bases each). This CDR3 comprises 14 residues. V lost 6 bases and J lost 2, with 14 bases in between. Germline CDR1 and CDR2: SNHLY and FYNNEI. Here the CDR3 DNA reads TGTGCCAGCAGGTTTGGGACGCCAGCCTACGAGCAGTACTTC. This codes for CASRFGTPAYEQYF.

This chain links TRBV12-3 or TRBV12-4 with TRBJ1-5, with D hard to call. There are 13 residues in the CDR3. Trimming pared 2 bases from V and 3 bases from J, leaving 5 bases between. The CDR3: CASSLSVNQPQHF. In nucleotides, the CDR3 is TGTGCCAGCAGTTTATCAGTCAATCAGCCCCAGCATTTT.

This clonotype has more than one count but fewer than ten. This chain connects TRBV7-8 to TRBJ1-5; D gene ambiguous. This CDR3 has 13 amino acids. Trimming took 1 base from V and 6 from J, leaving 7 bases between them. Per the germline V gene, CDR1 is SGHVS and CDR2 is FQNEAQ. This CDR3 reads CASSLEASQPQHF. The CDR3, as DNA: TGTGCCAGCAGCTTAGAAGCTTCTCAGCCCCAGCATTTT.

This clonotype was seen more than once but under ten times. The chain combines TRBV5-1 with TRBJ2-5; no clear D. Deletions cut 5 bases from V and 2 bases from J, with 4 bases between. Per germline, CDR1 SGHRS and CDR2 YFSETQ. The CDR3 length is 11 residues. CDR3 sequence: CASRFQETQYF. The CDR3 nucleotides read TGCGCCAGCAGATTTCAAGAGACCCAGTACTTC.

This chain links TRBV1 with TRBJ1-1; TRBD1 is taken as the D call from the table, unchecked against the DNA. TRBV1 has pseudogene status. The CDR3 loop spans 14 amino acids. CDR3 in DNA: TGCACCAGCAGCCAAAGGGGGGGCCCCACTGAAGCTTTCTTT. As protein: CTSSQRGGPTEAFF.

The CDR3 coding sequence is TGTGCCAGCAGCTTAAGGGGTCGCACAGATACGCAGTATTTT. Translating gives CASSLRGRTDTQYF. The V gene is TRBV12-1, the J gene TRBJ2-3; the table assigns TRBD1, which was not confirmed against the DNA. TRBV12-1 is tagged as a pseudogene. This CDR3 region has 14 residues.

This clonotype is large in the sample. Written as DNA, the CDR3 is TGTGCCACCAGTGTACAGGGGGCTCGAGAGACCCAGTACTTC. Encoded protein: CATSVQGARETQYF. V gene TRBV24-1 combines with J gene TRBJ2-5, with 9 bases that match TRBD1. CDR1 is KGHDR, CDR2 SFDVKD, per germline. This CDR3 contains 14 residues. J gave up 4 bases and V 5 bases, and 4 bases lay outside the gene matches.

The chain employs TRBV5-1 and TRBJ1-2, with 7 bases identical to TRBD1. The CDR3 covers 14 residues. Looked up from germline, CDR1 is SGHRS and CDR2 is YFSETQ. V was pared by 0 bases and J by 5 bases, with 4 bases of the junction left unmatched. CDR3 in amino acids: CASSLVGTEYGYTF. The CDR3 DNA reads TGCGCCAGCAGCTTGGTAGGGACAGAGTATGGCTACACCTTC.

This clonotype showed up just once. J is TRBJ2-3 and V is TRBV10-3, with TRBD2 matching 7 bases. This CDR3 is built from 16 residues. Germline V gene sequence: CDR1 ENHRY, CDR2 SYGVKD. V lost 7 bases and J lost 2; bases outside the gene matches: 12. The CDR3 sequence: CAIKTGGHDDTDTQYF. The CDR3, as DNA: TGTGCCATCAAAACGGGAGGACACGATGACACAGATACGCAGTATTTT.

Note on this clonotype: The junction does not match germline at one end; this may be a read error. The rearrangement links TRBV19 to TRBJ1-6, with a tentative D call TRBD1 (5 bases). This CDR3 spans 13 amino acids. Germline assignment: CDR1 LNHDA and CDR2 SQIVND (reference sequence). The CDR3 here is CSSRGGYNSPLHF. CDR3 bases: TGCTCCTCACGCGGGGGGTATAATTCACCCCTCCACTTT. Variable domain in full (rest from reference TRBV19 and TRBJ1-6): DGGITQSPKYLFRKEGQNVTLSCEQNLNHDAMYWYRQDPGQGLRLIYYSQIVNDFQKGDIAEGYSVSREKKESFPLTVTSAQKNPTAFYLCSSRGGYNSPLHFGNGTRLTVT.